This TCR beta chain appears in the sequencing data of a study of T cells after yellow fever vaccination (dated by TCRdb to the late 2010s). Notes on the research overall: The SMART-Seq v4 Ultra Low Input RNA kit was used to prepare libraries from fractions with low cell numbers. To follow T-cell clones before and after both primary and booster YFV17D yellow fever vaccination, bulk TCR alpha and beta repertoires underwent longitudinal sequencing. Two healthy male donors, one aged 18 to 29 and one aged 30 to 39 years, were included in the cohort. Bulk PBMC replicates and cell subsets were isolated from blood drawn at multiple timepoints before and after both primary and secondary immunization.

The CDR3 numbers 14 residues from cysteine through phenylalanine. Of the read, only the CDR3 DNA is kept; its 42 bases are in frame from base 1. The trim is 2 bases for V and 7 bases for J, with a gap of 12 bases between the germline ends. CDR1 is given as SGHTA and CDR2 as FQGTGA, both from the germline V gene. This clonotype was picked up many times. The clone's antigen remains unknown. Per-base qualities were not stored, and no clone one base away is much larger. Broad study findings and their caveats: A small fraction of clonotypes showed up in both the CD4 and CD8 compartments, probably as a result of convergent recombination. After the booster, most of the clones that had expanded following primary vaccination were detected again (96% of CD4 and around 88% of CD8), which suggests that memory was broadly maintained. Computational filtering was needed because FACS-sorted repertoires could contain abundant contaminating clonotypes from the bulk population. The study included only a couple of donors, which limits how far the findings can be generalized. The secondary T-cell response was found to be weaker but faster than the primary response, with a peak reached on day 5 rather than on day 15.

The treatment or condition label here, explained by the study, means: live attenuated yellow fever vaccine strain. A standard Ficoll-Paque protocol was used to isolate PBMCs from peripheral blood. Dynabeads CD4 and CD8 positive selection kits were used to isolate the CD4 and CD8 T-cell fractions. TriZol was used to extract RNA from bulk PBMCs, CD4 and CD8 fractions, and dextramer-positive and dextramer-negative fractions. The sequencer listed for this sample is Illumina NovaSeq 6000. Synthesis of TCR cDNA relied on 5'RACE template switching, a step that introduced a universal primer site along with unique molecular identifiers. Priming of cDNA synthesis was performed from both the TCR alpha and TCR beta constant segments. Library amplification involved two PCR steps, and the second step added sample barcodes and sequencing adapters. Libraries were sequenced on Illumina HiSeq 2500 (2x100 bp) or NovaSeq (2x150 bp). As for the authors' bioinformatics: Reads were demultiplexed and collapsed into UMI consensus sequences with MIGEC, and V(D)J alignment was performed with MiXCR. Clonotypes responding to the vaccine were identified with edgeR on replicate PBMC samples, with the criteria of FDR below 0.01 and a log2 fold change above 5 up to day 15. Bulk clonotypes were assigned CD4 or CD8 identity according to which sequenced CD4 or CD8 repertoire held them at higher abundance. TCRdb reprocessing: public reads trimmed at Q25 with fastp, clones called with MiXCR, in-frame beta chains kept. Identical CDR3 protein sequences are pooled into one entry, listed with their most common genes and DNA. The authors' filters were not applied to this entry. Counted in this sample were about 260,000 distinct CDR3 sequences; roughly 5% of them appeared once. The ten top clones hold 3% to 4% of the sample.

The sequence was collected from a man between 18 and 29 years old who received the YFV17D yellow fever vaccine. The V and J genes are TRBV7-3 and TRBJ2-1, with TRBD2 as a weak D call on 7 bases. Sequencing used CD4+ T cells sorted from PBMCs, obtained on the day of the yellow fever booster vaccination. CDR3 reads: CASSLGGGPNEQFF. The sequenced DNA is TGTGCCAGCAGCTTAGGGGGGGGCCCGAATGAGCAGTTCTTC.